This T cell receptor beta chain is drawn from a study of blood T cells in healthy people across ages (dated by TCRdb to about 2015). For context, the study as a whole: In model experiments, template switching captured roughly one uniquely barcoded TCR beta cDNA molecule for every two T cells. The study measured age-related changes in TCR beta repertoire diversity using deep sequencing normalized with unique cDNA molecular identifiers. Four age groups were formed from the donors: young (average roughly 16 years), middle-aged (around 37), aged (roughly 58) and long-lived (roughly 81). To avoid experimental bias, donors of different ages were distributed randomly across sequencing lanes. The study analyzed two additional independent replicas of 1 million unique cDNA reads from the same blood draw for two donors, one aged 18 to 29 and one aged 80 or older.

The donors were roughly 40 Caucasian individuals from Russia, aged 6 to 90 years, who were systemically healthy. Around 10 milliliters of peripheral blood were drawn from each donor into EDTA-treated Vacutainer tubes. PBMCs were isolated by Ficoll-Paque density-gradient centrifugation, with at least 7 million obtained per sample. Trizol reagent was used to extract total RNA from the PBMCs, yielding at least 6 micrograms per sample. Naive CD45RAhigh/CD27high T cell percentages were measured by flow cytometry on a PBMC aliquot from every donor. Points the paper makes about the study in general: Compared with the aged group, the long-lived group had more naive CD4+ T cells, fewer expanded clones and increased TCR diversity, a pattern suggesting age selection. Since profiling was done on bulk unsorted PBMCs, naive and antigen-experienced compartments could not be conclusively compared. The percentage of naive T cells measured by flow cytometry correlated strongly with observed TCR beta diversity. The CMV infection status of donors was not known, potentially confounding age-related changes in expanded clonotypes. Estimates of total diversity based on one million sequenced T cells were regarded as lower bounds and as underestimates. Observed TCR beta diversity per million T cells fell roughly linearly with age, and a significant reduction was already apparent by age roughly 41.

The CDR3, cysteine through phenylalanine, is 16 amino acids long. Only CDR3 DNA remains: 48 bases, in frame from the first base. From the germline V gene, CDR1 is SGHRS and CDR2 is YFSETQ. Comments on this clonotype: This clone's antigen is unknown. No much larger clone is present one base from it, and per-base qualities are unavailable.

Libraries were built with 5' RACE. The sample was run on an Illumina HiSeq 2500. A second PCR of roughly 7 to 12 cycles was run with a J-beta primer mix and a sample-barcoded 5' primer. A template-switch 5' adaptor carrying 12 random nucleotides introduced a unique molecular identifier onto each TCR beta cDNA molecule. Each sample yielded at least 3 million CDR3-containing paired-end reads. First-strand cDNA synthesis was performed from all RNA using the Mint cDNA synthesis kit, with priming by a TRBC-specific oligonucleotide. Following uracil-DNA glycosylase treatment, all cDNA underwent a first 18-cycle PCR with the universal primers M1SS and BC2_uni_R. Processing in the source paper ran as follows. For normalization, 1 million high-quality reads were randomly selected from each sample, with every read carrying a distinct molecular identifier. Instead of being binned into consensus sequences, reads with shared molecular identifiers were discarded. MiTCR, run with a Q25 quality threshold and the strictest error-elimination algorithm, handled CDR3 identification, clonotype clustering and error correction. A nonparametric unseen species model using Euler transformation provided a lower-bound estimate of total TCR beta diversity. TCRdb reprocessing: public reads trimmed at Q25 with fastp, clones called with MiXCR, in-frame beta chains kept. Every distinct CDR3 protein forms one entry, paired with its most common genes and DNA. TCRdb assigned the V and J calls; the authors' analysis was not used. Here the sample has about 1 million distinct CDR3 sequences; 45% occur a single time. The ten top clones hold 15% to 20% of the sample.

This TCR came from a woman in her sixties in good health. Sequenced input: blood. Recombination linked TRBV5-1 to TRBJ2-5; the junction holds 16 bases that match TRBD2. The J call may be in error: the DNA end matches TRBJ2-7 better. The CDR3 protein is CASSGGLAGGPREQYF. DNA sequence: TGCGCCAGCAGCGGGGGACTAGCGGGAGGGCCCCGCGAGCAGTACTTC.